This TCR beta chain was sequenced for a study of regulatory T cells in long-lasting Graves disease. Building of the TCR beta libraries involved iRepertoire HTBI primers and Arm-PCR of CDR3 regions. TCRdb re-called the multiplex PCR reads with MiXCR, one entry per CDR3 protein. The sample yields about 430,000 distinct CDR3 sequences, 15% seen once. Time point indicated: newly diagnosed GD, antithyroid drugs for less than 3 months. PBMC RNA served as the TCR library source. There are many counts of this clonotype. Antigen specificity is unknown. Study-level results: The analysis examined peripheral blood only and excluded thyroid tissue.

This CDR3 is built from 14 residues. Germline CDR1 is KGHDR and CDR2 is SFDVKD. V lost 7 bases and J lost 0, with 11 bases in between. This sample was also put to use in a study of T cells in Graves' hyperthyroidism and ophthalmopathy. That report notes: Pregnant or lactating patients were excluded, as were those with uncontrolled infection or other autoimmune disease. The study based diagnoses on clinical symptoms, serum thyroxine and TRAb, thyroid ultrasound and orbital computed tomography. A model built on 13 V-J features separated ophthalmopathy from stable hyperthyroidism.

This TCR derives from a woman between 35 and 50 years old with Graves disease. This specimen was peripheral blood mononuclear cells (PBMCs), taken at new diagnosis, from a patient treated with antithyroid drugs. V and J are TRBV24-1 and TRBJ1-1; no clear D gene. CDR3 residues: CATRSSYLNTEAFF. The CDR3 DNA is TGTGCCACCAGATCTTCCTATTTGAACACTGAAGCTTTCTTT.